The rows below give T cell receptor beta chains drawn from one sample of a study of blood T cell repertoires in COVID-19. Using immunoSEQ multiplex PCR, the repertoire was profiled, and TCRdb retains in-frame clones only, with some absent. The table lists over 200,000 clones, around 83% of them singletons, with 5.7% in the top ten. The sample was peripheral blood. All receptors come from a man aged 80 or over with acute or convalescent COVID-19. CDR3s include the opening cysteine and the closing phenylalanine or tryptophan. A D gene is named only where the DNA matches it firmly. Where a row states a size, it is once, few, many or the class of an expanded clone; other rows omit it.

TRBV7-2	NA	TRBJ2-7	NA	CASSLEWGRNYEQYF	TGTGCCAGCAGCTTAGAATGGGGCAGGAACTACGAGCAGTACTTC
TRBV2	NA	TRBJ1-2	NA	CASSPLTGDYGYTF	TGTGCCAGCAGCCCCCTGACGGGGGACTATGGCTACACCTTC
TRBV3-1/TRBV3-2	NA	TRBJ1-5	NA	CASSQDLGGLQPQHF	TGTGCCAGCAGCCAAGATTTGGGGGGGCTGCAGCCCCAGCATTTT
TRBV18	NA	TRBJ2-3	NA	CASSHWDSSTDTQYF	TGTGCCAGCTCACATTGGGACTCTTCCACAGATACGCAGTATTTT
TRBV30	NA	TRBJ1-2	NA	CAWSVLRGFGYTF	TGTGCCTGGAGTGTACTCAGGGGATTCGGCTACACCTTC
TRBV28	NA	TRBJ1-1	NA	CASSLYRARTEAFF	TGTGCCAGCAGTTTATACAGGGCGAGGACTGAAGCTTTCTTT
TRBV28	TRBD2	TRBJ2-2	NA	CASSLFRQGGPGELFF	TGTGCCAGCAGTTTGTTCCGGCAGGGAGGGCCCGGGGAGCTGTTTTTT
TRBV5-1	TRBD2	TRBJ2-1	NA	CASSGATSGSNEQFF	TGCGCCAGCAGCGGTGCGACTAGCGGGAGCAATGAGCAGTTCTTC
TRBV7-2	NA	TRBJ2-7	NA	CASSLGTPPYEQYF	TGTGCCAGCAGCTTAGGGACTCCTCCCTACGAGCAGTACTTC
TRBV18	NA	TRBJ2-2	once	CASSPTLQAGSHTGELFF	TGTGCCAGCTCACCAACGCTTCAGGCCGGCTCGCACACCGGGGAGCTGTTTTTT
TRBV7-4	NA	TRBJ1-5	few	CASSSGERQPQHF	TGTGCCAGCAGCTCAGGGGAGCGTCAGCCCCAGCATTTT
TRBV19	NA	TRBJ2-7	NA	CASAPGTGVRGGAYEQYF	TGTGCCAGCGCCCCCGGGACAGGGGTACGCGGGGGGGCCTACGAGCAGTACTTC
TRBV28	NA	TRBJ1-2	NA	CASSRTAGIYGYTF	TGTGCCAGCAGTCGGACGGCAGGGATATATGGCTACACCTTC
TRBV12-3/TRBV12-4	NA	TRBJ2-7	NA	CASSSRLGLGQYF	TGTGCCAGCAGTTCGAGGCTAGGCCTGGGGCAGTACTTC
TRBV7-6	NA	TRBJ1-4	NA	CASQRWPGGNEKLFF	TGTGCCAGTCAACGTTGGCCGGGAGGTAATGAAAAACTGTTTTTT
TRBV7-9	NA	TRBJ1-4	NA	CASSRGQFGEKLFF	TGTGCCAGCAGCCGCGGACAGTTCGGTGAAAAACTGTTTTTT
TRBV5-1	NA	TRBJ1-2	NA	CASSGGRIDYGYTF	TGCGCCAGCAGCGGAGGGAGGATAGACTATGGCTACACCTTC
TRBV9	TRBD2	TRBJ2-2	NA	CASSVREGLDTGELFF	TGTGCCAGCAGCGTCCGGGAGGGTCTGGACACCGGGGAGCTGTTTTTT
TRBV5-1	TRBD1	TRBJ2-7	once	CASSQGQGDEQYF	TGCGCCAGCAGCCAGGGACAGGGGGACGAGCAGTACTTC
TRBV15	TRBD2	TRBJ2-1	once	CATSSMGLDHEQFF	TGTGCCACCAGCAGTATGGGACTAGACCATGAGCAGTTCTTC
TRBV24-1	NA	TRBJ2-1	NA	CATSERDFRSYNEQFF	TGTGCCACCAGTGAACGGGACTTTCGCTCCTACAATGAGCAGTTCTTC
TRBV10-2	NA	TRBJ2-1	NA	CASRDNYNEQFF	TGCGCCAGCAGGGACAACTACAATGAGCAGTTCTTC
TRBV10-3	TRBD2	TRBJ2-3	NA	CAISDPTSRDDTDTQYF	TGTGCCATCAGTGACCCGACTAGCAGGGACGACACAGATACGCAGTATTTT
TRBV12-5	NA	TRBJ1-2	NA	CASGLVPAGASNYGYTF	TGTGCTAGTGGTTTGGTCCCGGCAGGGGCTAGTAACTATGGCTACACCTTC
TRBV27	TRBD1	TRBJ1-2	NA	CASGTGDGYGYTF	TGTGCCAGCGGGACAGGGGACGGCTATGGCTACACCTTC
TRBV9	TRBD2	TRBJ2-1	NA	CASSVEAGYYNEQFF	TGTGCCAGCAGCGTAGAAGCGGGGTATTACAATGAGCAGTTCTTC
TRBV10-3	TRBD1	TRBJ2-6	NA	CAISQGQLTSGANVLTF	TGTGCCATCAGCCAGGGACAGTTGACCTCTGGGGCCAACGTCCTGACTTTC
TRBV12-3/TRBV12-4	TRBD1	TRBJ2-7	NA	CASRRQGVYEQYF	TGTGCCAGCAGGCGGCAGGGGGTCTACGAGCAGTACTTC
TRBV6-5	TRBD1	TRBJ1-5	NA	CASSTGGDQPQHF	TGTGCCAGCAGCACAGGGGGCGATCAGCCCCAGCATTTT
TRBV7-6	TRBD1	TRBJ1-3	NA	CASSTPGTGISGNTIYF	TGTGCCAGCAGCACTCCCGGGACAGGGATATCTGGAAACACCATATATTTT
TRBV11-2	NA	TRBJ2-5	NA	CASNPGHFQETQYF	TGTGCCAGCAACCCGGGACACTTCCAAGAGACCCAGTACTTC
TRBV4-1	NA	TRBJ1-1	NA	CASSQVADGVNTEAFF	TGCGCCAGCAGCCAAGTTGCGGACGGGGTGAACACTGAAGCTTTCTTT
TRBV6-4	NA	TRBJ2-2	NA	CASSELGTSGELFF	TGTGCCAGCAGTGAATTAGGGACATCCGGGGAGCTGTTTTTT
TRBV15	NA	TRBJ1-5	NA	CATARQGAGILGNQPQHF	TGTGCCACCGCACGTCAAGGGGCAGGAATTTTGGGCAATCAGCCCCAGCATTTT
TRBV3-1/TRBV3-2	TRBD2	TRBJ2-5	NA	CASSQAGGPEETQYF	TGTGCCAGCAGCCAAGCGGGGGGGCCGGAAGAGACCCAGTACTTC
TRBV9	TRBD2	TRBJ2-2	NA	CASSVGGAGSGELFF	TGTGCCAGCAGCGTAGGCGGAGCGGGATCCGGGGAGCTGTTTTTT
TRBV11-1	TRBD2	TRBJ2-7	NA	CASSPHGRLAAVEQYF	TGTGCCAGCAGCCCCCATGGAAGACTAGCGGCTGTCGAGCAGTACTTC
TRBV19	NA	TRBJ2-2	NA	CASSPSTGNTGELFF	TGTGCCAGTAGTCCTTCGACAGGGAACACCGGGGAGCTGTTTTTT
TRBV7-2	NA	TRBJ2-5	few	CASSLSTGVVETQYF	TGTGCCAGCAGCTTATCGACGGGAGTGGTAGAGACCCAGTACTTC
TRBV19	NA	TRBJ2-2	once	CASSIGTGTNTGELFF	TGTGCCAGTAGTATAGGTACGGGGACGAACACCGGGGAGCTGTTTTTT
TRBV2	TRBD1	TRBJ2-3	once	CASSEWTGDWQYF	TGTGCCAGCAGTGAGTGGACAGGGGACTGGCAGTATTTT
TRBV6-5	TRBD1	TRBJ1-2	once	CASRPGTGDGYTF	TGTGCCAGCAGACCCGGGACAGGGGATGGCTACACCTTC
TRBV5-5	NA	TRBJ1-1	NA	CASSLQAMNTEAFF	TGTGCCAGCAGCTTACAGGCAATGAACACTGAAGCTTTCTTT
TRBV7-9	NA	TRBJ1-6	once	CASSQGSVSPLHF	TGTGCCAGCAGCCAAGGCAGCGTATCACCCCTCCACTTT
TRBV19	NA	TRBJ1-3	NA	CASSPSGGNTIYF	TGTGCCAGTAGTCCCTCCGGGGGAAACACCATATATTTT
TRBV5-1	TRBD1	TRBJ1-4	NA	CASSAVTGTENEKLFF	TGCGCCAGCAGCGCCGTCACCGGGACAGAGAATGAAAAACTGTTTTTT
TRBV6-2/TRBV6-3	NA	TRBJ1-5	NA	CASSRWADNQPQHF	TGTGCCAGCAGCCGTTGGGCCGATAATCAACCCCAGCATTTT
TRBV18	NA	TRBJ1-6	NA	CASSPKEGDSPLHF	TGTGCCAGCTCACCCAAGGAAGGGGATTCACCCCTCCACTTT
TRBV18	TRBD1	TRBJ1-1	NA	CASSSSPDRGNTEAFF	TGTGCCAGCTCATCTAGTCCGGACAGGGGGAACACTGAAGCTTTCTTT
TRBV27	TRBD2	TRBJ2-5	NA	CASSRIRASGSRETQYF	TGTGCCAGCAGTCGTATCCGGGCTAGCGGGAGTCGAGAGACCCAGTACTTC
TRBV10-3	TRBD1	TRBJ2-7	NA	CAISEPTGVEQYF	TGTGCCATCAGTGAACCGACAGGGGTCGAGCAGTACTTC
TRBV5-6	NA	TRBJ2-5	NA	CASSTPPRGTQYF	TGTGCCAGCAGCACACCCCCCCGGGGGACCCAGTACTTC
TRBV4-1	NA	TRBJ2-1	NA	CASSQGGGALNEQFF	TGCGCCAGCAGCCAAGGTGGGGGGGCTCTTAATGAGCAGTTCTTC
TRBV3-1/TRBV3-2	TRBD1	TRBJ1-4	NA	CASSRRLGTGGEKLFF	TGTGCCAGCAGCCGAAGACTTGGGACAGGCGGGGAAAAACTGTTTTTT
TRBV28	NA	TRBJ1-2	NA	CASSLPPGTYGYTF	TGTGCCAGCAGCCTGCCGCCAGGGACATATGGCTACACCTTC
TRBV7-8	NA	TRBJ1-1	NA	CASSLAPGSTEAFF	TGTGCCAGCAGCTTAGCCCCGGGGAGCACTGAAGCTTTCTTT
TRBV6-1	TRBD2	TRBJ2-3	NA	CASSEGLASDTQYF	TGTGCCAGCAGTGAAGGACTAGCCTCAGATACGCAGTATTTT